These 21 T cell receptor beta chains share one sample of origin, sequenced in a study of T cell responses to AZD1222 COVID-19 vaccine. Measured with immunoSEQ multiplex PCR; TCRdb has only the in-frame clones, and not every one. In the table there are approximately 150,000 clones, roughly 86% of which are singletons. The sample in question was peripheral blood, obtained 28 days after the second dose of the MenACWY control vaccine. These receptors were collected from an adult who received the MenACWY meningococcal vaccine as a control.

This clone occurred once. The chain has TRBV18 and TRBJ1-1; 7 nucleotides line up with TRBD1. This CDR3 is built from 15 residues. The germline CDR1 and CDR2 sequences are KGHSH and LQKENI. The V segment lost 3 bases and the J segment 2 bases; nucleotides outside the gene matches: 6. CDR3 nucleotides: TGTGCCAGCTCACCCGGGACAGTGGGTAACACTGAAGCTTTCTTT. It specifies CASSPGTVGNTEAFF.

The chain couples TRBV7-9 to TRBJ1-4; D not resolved. Per the germline V gene, CDR1 is SEHNR and CDR2 is FQNEAQ (reference sequence). V gave up 5 bases and J gave up 12 bases, with 19 bases separating them. This CDR3 spans 14 amino acids. The CDR3 loop is CASSHRLGRSELFF. The CDR3 bases are TGTGCCAGCAGCCACCGCTTGGGCCGAAGTGAACTGTTTTTT.

The CDR3 bases are TGTGCCAGCAGCGTAGCCGCACAGACGAACACTGAAGCTTTCTTT. It is translated as CASSVAAQTNTEAFF. The chain recombines TRBV9 with TRBJ1-1; D ambiguous. V was clipped by 0 bases and J by 1 base, with 10 bases between them. There are 15 residues in the CDR3. Germline CDR1 SGDLS, CDR2 YYNGEE.

The chain links TRBV7-3 to TRBJ2-5; TRBD2 agrees at 8 bases. This CDR3 spans 15 amino acids. The junction had 7 bases not matched to a gene; V was cut back by 2 bases and J by 5 bases. Germline CDR1 reads SGHTA; CDR2 reads FQGTGA. The CDR3 is CASSLRGSSGETQYF. CDR3 DNA: TGTGCCAGCAGCTTACGGGGGTCTAGCGGGGAGACCCAGTACTTC.

This clone was recorded only once. This chain uses TRBV11-3 with TRBJ2-7; D is perhaps TRBD1 (5 bases). This CDR3 is 15 amino acids long. The V end lost 2 bases, the J end lost 3 bases, and 14 bases lay between the germline ends. Germline CDR1 reads SGHNT; CDR2 reads YENEEA. CDR3 coding DNA: TGTGCCAGCAGCTTAAATTCAGGACACCACTACGAGCAGTACTTC. Amino acid sequence: CASSLNSGHHYEQYF.

V is TRBV3-1 (or the pseudogene TRBV3-2) and J is TRBJ1-1; 8 bases line up with TRBD1. The CDR3 runs 12 residues. Germline values: CDR1 LGHDT, CDR2 YNNKEL (reference sequence). Losses at the gene ends were 1 base for V and 10 bases for J; bases not matched to a gene: 2. The CDR3 sequence: CASSQADRAAFF. CDR3 DNA: TGTGCCAGCAGCCAAGCGGACAGGGCAGCTTTCTTT.

This clone appeared a few times. This chain uses TRBV20-1 with TRBJ2-5, with D perhaps matching TRBD1 (6 bases). The CDR3 extends over 14 amino acids. Between the trimmed V and J ends, which lost 3 bases and 5 bases, there was a span of 16 bases. The germline V gene has CDR1 DFQATT and CDR2 SNEGSKA (reference sequence). The DNA for the CDR3 is TGCAGTGCTAGTCGCGGGTTCCAGGGGGAGACCCAGTACTTC. Translating it yields CSASRGFQGETQYF.

In its sample, this clone was seen a few times. This sequence joins TRBV5-6 and TRBJ1-2; D is ambiguous. Per germline, CDR1 SGHDT and CDR2 YYEEEE. Trimming stripped 4 bases from V and 0 bases from J, with 10 bases between. The CDR3 extends over 14 amino acids. Written as DNA, the CDR3 is TGTGCCAGCAGCCCGGACGGAGCTAACTATGGCTACACCTTC. This gives the protein CASSPDGANYGYTF.

The V call is TRBV7-9, the J call TRBJ2-7; possible D gene TRBD1, 5 bases. This CDR3 region has 14 residues. Germline V gene sequence: CDR1 SEHNR, CDR2 FQNEAQ (reference sequence). V was cut by 3 bases and J by 6 bases, with 15 bases left in between. DNA of the CDR3: TGTGCCAGCAGCTTGTCTCCGGGTGGGGCCGAGCAGTACTTC. As protein: CASSLSPGGAEQYF.

The chain couples TRBV28 to TRBJ1-5, with D unclear. V lost 6 bases and J 0 bases, leaving 9 bases between the germline ends. Germline-derived CDR1 and CDR2 are MDHEN and SYDVKM. The CDR3 sequence is 14 residues long. Here the CDR3 reads CASSLQISNQPQHF. CDR3 DNA: TGTGCCAGCAGCCTACAGATTAGCAATCAGCCCCAGCATTTT.

This chain uses TRBV5-1 with TRBJ1-6; D not resolved. The CDR3 consists of 13 residues. The germline V gene encodes CDR1 SGHRS and CDR2 YFSETQ. V was clipped by 1 base and J by 8 bases, with 7 bases between them. CDR3 in DNA: TGCGCCAGCAGCTTGAGGGTAGATTCACCCCTCCACTTT. It translates to CASSLRVDSPLHF.

The chain combines TRBV9 with TRBJ2-7; D is unclear. The CDR3 runs 14 residues. CDR1 and CDR2 (germline): SGDLS, YYNGEE. V dropped 0 bases and J dropped 1 base, with 8 bases sitting between them. CDR3 loop: CASSVDTTSYEQYF. As DNA, the CDR3 is TGTGCCAGCAGCGTAGATACGACGTCCTACGAGCAGTACTTC.

The chain combines TRBV27 with TRBJ2-5; 8 bases agree with TRBD1. Germline V gene lookup returns CDR1 MNHEY and CDR2 SMNVEV (reference sequence). The CDR3 is made up of 15 amino acids. J was trimmed by 5 bases and V by 1 base; bases with no gene match: 6. Here the CDR3 DNA reads TGTGCCAGCAGTTTATGGACAGGGATGCGGGAGACCCAGTACTTC. Translated, it gives CASSLWTGMRETQYF.

The chain employs TRBV30 and TRBJ1-3, with D unresolved. This CDR3 has 14 residues. The ends were cut back, 0 bases at V and 0 bases at J, with 6 bases in the middle. CDR1 and CDR2 (germline): GTSNPN, SVGIG (reference sequence). The CDR3 DNA reads TGTGCCTGGAGTGTAGGAGTCTCTGGAAACACCATATATTTT. Translated, it gives CAWSVGVSGNTIYF.

This sequence joins TRBV5-4 and TRBJ2-7; no firm D call. Between the trimmed V and J ends, which lost 3 bases and 4 bases, there was a span of 11 bases. From germline, CDR1 is SGHNT and CDR2 YYREEE (reference sequence). The CDR3 extends over 13 amino acids. CDR3 bases: TGTGCCAGCAGCTACGACCCCCGATACGAGCAGTACTTC. It is translated as CASSYDPRYEQYF.

The J gene is TRBJ1-4, the V gene TRBV6-5; 9 bases are a match to TRBD1. V was clipped by 2 bases and J by 15 bases; unmatched bases: 10. CDR3 length equals 14 residues. Per the germline V gene, CDR1 is MNHEY and CDR2 is SVGAGI. The CDR3 DNA is TGTGCCAGCAGTTACCGAATTACGGGGACAGGGTTGTTTTTT. Protein sequence: CASSYRITGTGLFF.

V is TRBV7-2 and J is TRBJ2-7; 7 bases map to TRBD1. V shed 4 bases and J 3 bases; nucleotides not matched to a gene: 6. CDR3 length: 14 amino acids. Germline V lookup: CDR1 SGHTA, CDR2 FQGNSA. As DNA, the CDR3 is TGTGCCAGCAGCTCTTACAGGGGTAACTACGAGCAGTACTTC. The encoded protein is CASSSYRGNYEQYF.

The CDR3 loop is CASTTGMAGNQPQHF. CDR3 DNA sequence: TGTGCCAGCACCACAGGGATGGCTGGCAATCAGCCCCAGCATTTT. The chain carries TRBV28 and TRBJ1-5; D possibly corresponds to TRBD1 (6 bases). Germline CDR1 MDHEN, CDR2 SYDVKM. V was clipped by 7 bases and J by 2 bases, with 15 bases between them. The CDR3 is 15 residues long.

V usage is TRBV9 and J usage is TRBJ1-1; 7 positions match TRBD1. There are 12 residues in the CDR3. After removal of 0 bases from V and 9 bases from J, the junction contained 2 bases not matched to a gene. Looked up from germline, CDR1 is SGDLS and CDR2 is YYNGEE. CDR3 amino acids: CASSVDRGQAFF. The CDR3 region has the DNA TGTGCCAGCAGCGTAGACAGGGGTCAAGCTTTCTTT.

The rearrangement joins TRBV3-1 (or the pseudogene TRBV3-2) to TRBJ1-2; 7 nucleotides align to TRBD1. Germline CDR1 is LGHDT and CDR2 is YNNKEL (reference sequence). The CDR3 is made up of 15 amino acids. Germline trimming cut 4 bases from V and 0 bases from J; bases unmatched to any gene: 5. Written as DNA, the CDR3 is TGTGCCAGCAGCCCGACAGGGAACGCTAACTATGGCTACACCTTC. It yields the protein CASSPTGNANYGYTF.

The chain uses TRBV14 and TRBJ1-3; D gene unclear. Deletions cut 0 bases from V and 4 bases from J, with 7 bases between. CDR3 length equals 14 residues. CDR1 and CDR2 from the germline V gene are SGHDN and FVKESK. CDR3: CASSQDLEGNTIYF. The CDR3 region has the DNA TGTGCCAGCAGCCAAGACCTCGAGGGAAACACCATATATTTT. The entire variable domain, with the rest obtained from reference TRBV14 and TRBJ1-3, is as follows: EAGVTQFPSHSVIEKGQTVTLRCDPISGHDNLYWYRRVMGKEIKFLLHFVKESKQDESGMPNNRFLAERTGGTYSTLKVQPAELEDSGVYFCASSQDLEGNTIYFGEGSWLTVV.